This T cell receptor (beta chain) was documented in a study of blood T cell repertoires in COVID-19. The wider study: The United States, Italy and Spain supplied acute and convalescent COVID-19 samples. The cDNA or gDNA used as material had been derived from T cells, B-cell-depleted T cells, or PBMCs.

The CDR3 sequence is 15 residues long. J was trimmed by 5 bases and V by 2 bases; bases with no gene match: 10. Germline CDR1 reads SGDLS; CDR2 reads YYNGEE. Original handling: Reference gene primer amplification gave estimated nucleated cell counts. This table comes from immunoSEQ multiplex PCR, and its TCRdb copy is limited to in-frame clones, with some not included. V and J calls plus clone size are reproduced from that table; the DNA served to infer D and trimming. Of tens of thousands of clones listed, roughly 80% are singletons. This TCR derives from a man aged 50-59 years with acute or convalescent COVID-19. Sequencing was done on a sample of peripheral blood. The chain links TRBV9 to TRBJ2-7; 7 bases map to TRBD1. CDR3 loop: CASSVGTDRVHEQYF. CDR3 nucleotides: TGTGCCAGCAGCGTGGGTACAGACAGGGTCCACGAGCAGTACTTC.